This TCR beta chain was obtained from a study of shared clonotypes between healthy human individuals. As concerns this clone: Its antigen is unknown.

CD45RO-negative CD8 cells positively selected for CCR7 made up the naive population, which excluded terminally differentiated effector memory CD45RA+ cells. TCRdb keeps only in-frame clones here, not all; method: immunoSEQ multiplex PCR. The sample shows roughly 890,000 clones, around 93% of them seen only once. The CDR3 length is 16 residues. Germline CDR1 is SEHNR and CDR2 is FQNEAQ (reference sequence). V dropped 2 bases and J dropped 3 bases, with 14 bases sitting between them. Study-level findings and limits: Naive subsets usually exceeded memory subsets in estimated richness.

Sequencing used naive CD8+ T cells sorted from blood. This clonotype was obtained from a young man in good health. The rearrangement links TRBV7-9 to TRBJ2-1; D is perhaps TRBD1 (6 bases). CDR3 amino acids: CASSLNSGQFYNEQFF. The DNA of the CDR3 is TGTGCCAGCAGCTTAAATTCCGGACAGTTCTACAATGAGCAGTTCTTC.